The text below deals with one TCR beta chain. The antigen remains undetermined. Only in-frame clones appear in the TCRdb table, and some are missing; sequencing was by immunoSEQ multiplex PCR. The table has about 82,000 clones, roughly four fifths seen once. This record comes from a study of glioma-infiltrating T cells after dendritic cell vaccination. Study-level information: Patients received autologous tumor lysate-pulsed dendritic cell vaccination between about 2002 and 2013. Study-level points and caveats: TCR clonality showed no direct relationship with survival. Longer survival after dendritic cell vaccination followed higher pretreatment TIL content.

Indicated time point: after dendritic cell vaccination, including at tumor progression/relapse. Before vaccination, two weeks after the third vaccination, and at progression, PBMC were collected. V was pared by 2 bases and J by 4 bases, with 2 bases of the junction left unmatched. The CDR3 spans 15 residues. CDR1 is SGDLS and CDR2 is YYNGEE in the germline V gene. Here the sequenced sample was blood, taken after dendritic cell vaccination. The sequence was collected from a human donor with glioblastoma. The chain links TRBV9 to TRBJ2-1; the match to TRBD2 covers 11 bases. The CDR3 nucleotides are TGTGCCAGCAGCGTTACTAGCGGGGGTTACAATGAGCAGTTCTTC. It encodes CASSVTSGGYNEQFF.